Each of the 17 T cell receptor beta chains below was sequenced from the same sample in a study of T-cell memory formation after mild COVID-19. TCRdb used MiXCR to reprocess the 5' RACE reads, holding one entry per CDR3 protein. The sample carries roughly 500,000 distinct CDR3 sequences, approximately 20% recorded once. The sequencing input was PBMCs or a T cell subset sorted from them (not recorded which). The receptors originated from an adult woman who had mild COVID-19 (a few samples of this study predate the infection). Cell type and time point are not known.

This clonotype has more than one count but fewer than ten. The chain recombines TRBV5-1 with TRBJ2-7; the D call may be TRBD1 or TRBD2 (6 bases each). This CDR3 comprises 14 residues. Looked up from germline, CDR1 is SGHRS and CDR2 is YFSETQ. Trimming left V 3 bases short and J 3 bases short, with 13 bases between. The CDR3 sequence: CASSYAGQLYEQYF. CDR3 in DNA: TGCGCCAGCAGCTACGCGGGACAACTCTACGAGCAGTACTTC.

The CDR3 region has the DNA TGTGCCAGCAGTACCCGGACCGAGTCGGCTGAAGCTTTCTTT. It codes for CASSTRTESAEAFF. V gene TRBV6-1 combines with J gene TRBJ1-1; D is undetermined. The CDR3 is 14 residues long. Germline V gene sequence: CDR1 MNHNS, CDR2 SASEGT. V was trimmed by 5 bases and J by 6 bases, leaving 16 bases between them.

V gene TRBV6-5 combines with J gene TRBJ2-5, with TRBD2 matching over 9 bases. Germline V gives CDR1 MNHEY, CDR2 SVGAGI. This CDR3 region has 15 residues. The ends lost 2 bases at V and 5 bases at J; junction bases unmatched: 6. Here the CDR3 DNA reads TGTGCCAGCAGTTACCGACTAGCGGCCCGGGAGACCCAGTACTTC. Amino acids: CASSYRLAARETQYF.

This sequence joins TRBV29-1 and TRBJ2-4; TRBD2 might be the D (6 bases). From germline, CDR1 is SQVTM and CDR2 ANQGSEA. Deletions cut 5 bases from V and 6 bases from J, with 26 bases between. There are 17 residues in the CDR3. CDR3 residues: CSVMPWGETDAGNIQYF. CDR3 DNA: TGCAGCGTTATGCCTTGGGGGGAAACTGACGCCGGAAACATTCAGTACTTC.

As regards this clonotype: The junction differs from germline at one of its ends, possibly a read error. The genes are TRBV20-1 and TRBJ2-5; D call uncertain. The germline V gene has CDR1 DFQATT and CDR2 SNEGSKA (reference sequence). The CDR3 runs 13 residues. CDR3 amino acids: CSSRFRSQETQYF. CDR3 bases: TGCAGTTCTAGGTTCAGGAGCCAGGAGACCCAGTACTTC.

This clonotype was seen more than once but under ten times. The chain carries TRBV18 and TRBJ2-2, with TRBD2 identical over 8 bases. CDR3 length equals 18 residues. Germline CDR1 and CDR2: KGHSH and LQKENI. J was trimmed by 4 bases and V by 1 base; bases with no gene match: 11. CDR3 region: CASSPRNPGGQSTGELFF. The CDR3 bases are TGTGCCAGCTCACCACGAAACCCGGGGGGGCAGAGCACCGGGGAGCTGTTTTTT.

V usage is TRBV7-3 and J usage is TRBJ2-3, with TRBD2 matching 7 bases. This CDR3 region has 14 residues. Germline assignment: CDR1 SGHTA and CDR2 FQGTGA. The junction had 11 bases not matched to a gene; V was cut back by 10 bases and J by 4 bases. CDR3 coding DNA: TGTGCCACCACAATCGGGGGAGGGGCAGATACGCAGTATTTT. This gives the protein CATTIGGGADTQYF.

The chain joins TRBV2 to TRBJ2-5; maybe TRBD2 (6 bases). From germline, CDR1 is SNHLY and CDR2 FYNNEI. The CDR3 length is 15 residues. Trimming left V 4 bases short and J 5 bases short, with 17 bases between. The CDR3 DNA reads as TGTGCCAGCAGTGTTTGGACTACCGATACGGAGACCCAGTACTTC. Amino acids: CASSVWTTDTETQYF.

This clonotype was seen only a few times. V is TRBV20-1 and J is TRBJ1-2; TRBD1 might be the D (5 bases). The V end was cut by 0 bases, the J end by 4 bases, with 9 bases between. There are 13 residues in the CDR3. CDR1 is DFQATT and CDR2 is SNEGSKA in the germline V gene (reference sequence). The CDR3 coding sequence is TGCAGTGCTAGAGACAGGGAGGTCTATGGCTACACCTTC. Protein product: CSARDREVYGYTF.

The chain carries TRBV28 and TRBJ2-3; D is uncertain. From germline, CDR1 is MDHEN and CDR2 SYDVKM. V lost 6 bases and J 3 bases, leaving 13 bases between the germline ends. There are 14 residues in the CDR3. The CDR3 here is CASSMRLVTDTQYF. In DNA, the CDR3 is TGTGCCAGCAGCATGAGATTGGTGACAGATACGCAGTATTTT.

This rearrangement joins TRBV5-1 to TRBJ2-1, with TRBD2 matching over 8 bases. Per germline, CDR1 SGHRS and CDR2 YFSETQ. The CDR3 is made up of 17 amino acids. V shed 4 bases and J 7 bases; nucleotides not matched to a gene: 16. The CDR3 DNA reads as TGCGCCAGCAGCCCACTACCTACCGGACGGGGGGGGAATGAGCAGTTCTTC. It codes for CASSPLPTGRGGNEQFF.

A few counts support this clonotype. This chain links TRBV20-1 with TRBJ1-5; a possible D gene is TRBD1 (6 bases). CDR1 and CDR2 from the germline V gene are DFQATT and SNEGSKA (reference sequence). This CDR3 has 15 amino acids. CDR3 nucleotides: TGCAGCGCAAAGCGCAGGGGAGGCAGCAATCAGCCCCAGCATTTT. The encoded protein is CSAKRRGGSNQPQHF.

The chain couples TRBV19 to TRBJ1-5; TRBD1 matches 10 bases. The germline CDR1 and CDR2 sequences are LNHDA and SQIVND (reference sequence). With 0 bases clipped from V and 4 bases from J, the junction kept 0 bases outside the gene matches. The CDR3 is made up of 15 amino acids. DNA for the CDR3: TGTGCCAGTAGTATAGAGGGACAGGGGAATCAGCCCCAGCATTTT. Its translation: CASSIEGQGNQPQHF.

Ten or more counts support this clonotype. The CDR3 sequence is CASSLNGVNTGELFF. CDR3 bases: TGTGCCAGCAGTTTAAACGGGGTAAACACCGGGGAGCTGTTTTTT. J is TRBJ2-2 and V is TRBV12-3 or TRBV12-4, with a tentative D call TRBD2 (5 bases). The germline V and J ends were trimmed by 2 bases and 2 bases, with 9 bases remaining between them. There are 15 residues in the CDR3.

This clonotype was counted only a few times. The chain links TRBV15 to TRBJ2-5; D is unclear. With 3 bases removed from V and 2 bases from J, the gap between germline ends came to 13 bases. Germline V gene data show CDR1 as LNHNV and CDR2 as YYDKDF (reference sequence). The CDR3 extends over 15 amino acids. CDR3 sequence: CATSSRLDGQETQYF. The CDR3 nucleotides read TGTGCCACCAGCAGCAGGCTTGACGGACAAGAGACCCAGTACTTC.

The V gene is TRBV4-1, the J gene TRBJ2-2, with 9 nucleotides matching TRBD1. The CDR3 totals 16 residues. The V gene end was trimmed by 4 bases and the J gene end by 9 bases; junction bases not matched to a gene: 12. CDR1 is MGHRA, CDR2 YSYEKL, per germline. The CDR3 DNA sequence: TGCGCCAGCAGCCCGAAGGGACAGGGTTTCTTCCGGGAGCTGTTTTTT. Protein product: CASSPKGQGFFRELFF.

This clonotype was seen only a few times. The CDR3 DNA reads as TGTGCCAGCAGCGTCGGGCCACCCATGAATTCCTACGAGCAGTACTTC. It yields the protein CASSVGPPMNSYEQYF. V and J are TRBV9 and TRBJ2-7; D uncertain. CDR1 and CDR2 from the germline V gene are SGDLS and YYNGEE. The V and J ends lost 2 bases and 1 base respectively, with 16 bases between them. The CDR3 extends over 16 amino acids.